Each of the 24 T cell receptor beta chains below was sequenced from the same sample in a study of PD-L1 blockade in urothelial cancer. Stated time point: pretreatment peripheral blood. Sequenced by immunoSEQ multiplex PCR; TCRdb stores in-frame clones only, minus some. Of 90,000 or so clones listed, 90% are singletons. Sample: PBMCs, taken around atezolizumab (anti-PD-L1) treatment. The receptor source for this set is a man aged 55 to 70 with urothelial cancer.

The chain recombines TRBV5-4 with TRBJ2-5, with unresolved D. This CDR3 spans 13 amino acids. Trimming shortened V by 1 base and J by 5 bases, and 9 bases separated the two germline ends. The germline V gene has CDR1 SGHNT and CDR2 YYREEE (reference sequence). The CDR3 reads CASSLQASETQYF. The CDR3, as DNA: TGTGCCAGCAGCTTGCAGGCCAGCGAGACCCAGTACTTC. Using reference TRBV5-4 and TRBJ2-5 for the parts outside the CDR3, the full variable domain is ETGVTQSPTHLIKTRGQQVTLRCSSQSGHNTVSWYQQALGQGPQFIFQYYREEENGRGNFPPRFSGLQFPNYSSELNVNALELDDSALYLCASSLQASETQYFGPGTRLLVL.

The chain is built from TRBV18 and TRBJ1-1; 7 bases align to TRBD1. This CDR3 comprises 16 residues. V gave up 3 bases and J gave up 6 bases; unmatched junction bases: 13. Germline lookup yields CDR1 KGHSH and CDR2 LQKENI. The CDR3 bases are TGTGCCAGCTCACCGGCGGGACAGCCGTCTAAGCCTGAAGCTTTCTTT. This sequence encodes CASSPAGQPSKPEAFF.

Concerning this clone itself: One junction end disagrees with the germline gene, perhaps due to a read error. The chain joins TRBV5-6 to TRBJ2-7, with 7 bases fitting TRBD2. This CDR3 spans 12 amino acids. Germline loops: CDR1 SGHDT, CDR2 YYEEEE. CDR3 nucleotide sequence: TGTGCCAGCAGTTTGGGACTACAGGAGCAGTACTTC. It codes for CASSLGLQEQYF.

The chain uses TRBV19 and TRBJ1-2, with unresolved D. V was clipped by 3 bases and J by 0 bases, with 8 bases between them. The CDR3 covers 14 residues. CDR1 is LNHDA and CDR2 is SQIVND in the germline V gene (reference sequence). This CDR3 is CASSMIAANYGYTF. DNA of the CDR3: TGTGCCAGTAGTATGATAGCAGCTAACTATGGCTACACCTTC.

The chain links TRBV7-2 to TRBJ2-5; no firm D call. The CDR3 spans 16 residues. V lost 0 bases, J lost 1 base, and 12 bases lay in between. Germline assignment: CDR1 SGHTA and CDR2 FQGNSA. The CDR3 DNA follows: TGTGCCAGCAGCTTAGCCCGTGGGCTATCCCAAGAGACCCAGTACTTC. Amino acid sequence: CASSLARGLSQETQYF. The full variable domain, completed using reference TRBV7-2 and TRBJ2-5, is GAGVSQSPSNKVTEKGKDVELRCDPISGHTALYWYRQSLGQGLEFLIYFQGNSAPDKSGLPSDRFSAERTGGSVSTLTIQRTQQEDSAVYLCASSLARGLSQETQYFGPGTRLLVL.

CDR3: CASGGGFANTGELFF. The CDR3 DNA sequence: TGCGCCAGCGGGGGAGGGTTCGCGAACACCGGGGAGCTGTTTTTT. The chain joins TRBV5-1 to TRBJ2-2, with 7 bases fitting TRBD2. CDR1 is SGHRS, CDR2 YFSETQ, per germline. The CDR3 contains 15 residues. Trimming at V came to 7 bases and at J to 0 bases, leaving 6 bases not matched to a gene.

The chain carries TRBV5-6 and TRBJ2-7; no clear D gene. Germline V gene sequence: CDR1 SGHDT, CDR2 YYEEEE. CDR3 length: 14 residues. Trimming pared 2 bases from V and 2 bases from J, leaving 11 bases between. The CDR3 coding sequence is TGTGCCAGCAGCTTAGTGCCACCAGCCTACGAGCAGTACTTC. This encodes CASSLVPPAYEQYF.

The chain joins TRBV5-4 to TRBJ2-2; 15 nucleotides match TRBD2. V gave up 2 bases and J gave up 4 bases; unmatched junction bases: 6. Looked up from germline, CDR1 is SGHNT and CDR2 is YYREEE (reference sequence). This CDR3 region has 18 residues. This CDR3 is CASSLGLAGGPSTGELFF. In DNA form, the CDR3 reads TGTGCCAGCAGCTTAGGACTAGCGGGAGGGCCGAGCACCGGGGAGCTGTTTTTT.

This clone was observed a single time. V is TRBV4-1 and J is TRBJ2-7, with TRBD2 matching 12 bases. The CDR3 covers 15 residues. Germline trimming cut 3 bases from V and 4 bases from J; bases unmatched to any gene: 4. The V gene's germline CDR1 is MGHRA and CDR2 YSYEKL. CDR3: CASSHNLAGGYEQYF. The CDR3, as DNA: TGCGCCAGCAGCCACAACCTAGCGGGGGGGTACGAGCAGTACTTC.

The genes are TRBV10-3 and TRBJ2-2; TRBD2 agrees at 8 bases. The CDR3 runs to 15 residues. With V trimmed by 2 bases and J by 5 bases, 4 bases remained unmatched. Germline assignment: CDR1 ENHRY and CDR2 SYGVKD. CDR3 amino acids: CAISEGASGTGELFF. The DNA for the CDR3 is TGTGCCATCAGTGAGGGGGCTAGCGGGACCGGGGAGCTGTTTTTT.

CDR3 sequence reads: CASSRVQGGITEAFF. The DNA for the CDR3 is TGTGCCAGTAGTCGGGTGCAGGGAGGGATCACTGAAGCTTTCTTT. The chain has TRBV19 and TRBJ1-1; TRBD1 might be the D (5 bases). In germline, CDR1 is LNHDA, CDR2 SQIVND (reference sequence). The CDR3 totals 15 residues. The ends were cut back, 5 bases at V and 4 bases at J, with 17 bases in the middle.

The rearrangement joins TRBV15 to TRBJ1-3; no clear D gene. V was trimmed by 5 bases and J by 10 bases, leaving 18 bases between them. This CDR3 region has 14 residues. Germline lookup yields CDR1 LNHNV and CDR2 YYDKDF (reference sequence). CDR3 in DNA: TGTGCCACCAGCGAGAGCCTCGTGAGGGCGACCATATATTTT. Its protein is CATSESLVRATIYF.

Of note for this clone: Other nucleotide sequences from this sample produce the same CDR3. The CDR3 sequence: CASSLNRGQQETQYF. CDR3 nucleotides: TGTGCCAGCAGCTTGAACAGGGGGCAACAAGAGACCCAGTACTTC. This chain uses TRBV5-6 with TRBJ2-5; 9 nucleotides align to TRBD1. V gave up 1 base and J gave up 2 bases; unmatched junction bases: 3. CDR1 is SGHDT, CDR2 YYEEEE, per germline. The CDR3 has 15 amino acids.

This chain joins TRBV6-1 and TRBJ2-1; 8 bases fit TRBD2. Losses at the gene ends were 11 bases for V and 6 bases for J; bases not matched to a gene: 12. Germline values: CDR1 MNHNS, CDR2 SASEGT. This CDR3 has 14 residues. DNA for the CDR3: TGTGCCGTCACAGGGACTAGGTACCGCAATGAGCAGTTCTTC. Its translation: CAVTGTRYRNEQFF.

The J gene is TRBJ1-4, the V gene TRBV5-1; D possibly corresponds to TRBD1 (6 bases). The CDR3 is made up of 15 amino acids. The germline V gene has CDR1 SGHRS and CDR2 YFSETQ. V was clipped by 0 bases and J by 6 bases, with 12 bases between them. This chain's CDR3 is CASSLGGGGDEKLFF. The CDR3 nucleotides are TGCGCCAGCAGCTTGGGTGGGGGCGGCGATGAAAAACTGTTTTTT.

CDR3 coding DNA: TGTGCCAGCAGCGCCTTAGCGGGGGGCCAAGAGACCCAGTACTTC. It codes for CASSALAGGQETQYF. The chain links TRBV7-9 to TRBJ2-5; 10 nucleotides line up with TRBD2. Germline V gene sequence: CDR1 SEHNR, CDR2 FQNEAQ (reference sequence). The CDR3 is 15 residues long. J was trimmed by 1 base and V by 5 bases; bases with no gene match: 4.

Concerning this clone itself: The sample holds other DNA sequences that translate to the same CDR3. This chain connects TRBV4-3 to TRBJ2-2; D is ambiguous. This CDR3 is 18 amino acids long. The V gene's germline CDR1 is LGHNA and CDR2 YSLEER. The V and J ends lost 1 base and 0 bases respectively, with 15 bases between them. CDR3 nucleotides: TGCGCCAGCAGCCAAGCACGATTGGGCGCATCGAACACCGGGGAGCTGTTTTTT. Translating it yields CASSQARLGASNTGELFF.

The chain couples TRBV15 to TRBJ2-1; 9 bases fit TRBD1. The CDR3 is made up of 15 amino acids. Germline loops: CDR1 LNHNV, CDR2 YYDKDF (reference sequence). Trimming took 6 bases from V and 4 from J; bases not matched to a gene: 7. CDR3 protein: CATRQPGQGYNEQFF. The CDR3, as DNA: TGTGCCACCAGACAACCGGGACAGGGTTACAATGAGCAGTTCTTC.

This sequence joins TRBV29-1 and TRBJ1-4; possibly TRBD1 for D (6 bases). Between the trimmed V and J ends, which lost 5 bases and 6 bases, there was a span of 13 bases. CDR1 is SQVTM and CDR2 is ANQGSEA in the germline V gene. This CDR3 spans 13 amino acids. The CDR3 is CSVRGRGDEKLFF. The CDR3, as DNA: TGCAGCGTTCGCGGCAGGGGAGATGAAAAACTGTTTTTT.

The V call is TRBV21-1, the J call TRBJ2-7; the D call TRBD1 from the table was never checked on the DNA. TRBV21-1 is a pseudogene. The CDR3 consists of 17 residues. The CDR3 nucleotides read TGTGCCAGCAGCAGCCCCAGCAGGGGACCCTCCTCCTACGAGCAGTACTTC. Residues: CASSSPSRGPSSYEQYF.

The chain uses TRBV28 and TRBJ2-7; possible D gene TRBD1, 6 bases. Trimming stripped 5 bases from V and 6 bases from J, with 20 bases between. The CDR3 spans 15 residues. Germline values: CDR1 MDHEN, CDR2 SYDVKM. The CDR3 DNA reads as TGTGCCAGCAGTACATCCGGGACACCCCTCTTCGAGCAGTACTTC. Its translation: CASSTSGTPLFEQYF.

This chain links TRBV2 with TRBJ1-4, with a possible D match to TRBD1 (6 bases). This CDR3 is 14 amino acids long. The germline V gene encodes CDR1 SNHLY and CDR2 FYNNEI. V dropped 6 bases and J dropped 8 bases, with 16 bases sitting between them. The CDR3 protein is CASRQTGSEEKLFF. For the CDR3, the DNA is TGTGCCAGCAGACAAACAGGGTCGGAAGAAAAACTGTTTTTT.

The rearrangement joins TRBV2 to TRBJ2-5; maybe TRBD2 (7 bases). The CDR3 has 15 amino acids. Germline CDR1 reads SNHLY; CDR2 reads FYNNEI. V was shortened by 4 bases and J by 1 base, with 13 bases between the two germline ends. This CDR3 reads CASSGGGGTQETQYF. The CDR3 DNA reads as TGTGCCAGCAGTGGGGGAGGGGGGACCCAAGAGACCCAGTACTTC.

This rearrangement joins TRBV28 to TRBJ1-2; 7 bases are a match to TRBD1. The V and J ends lost 5 bases and 5 bases, in that order; junction bases with no gene match: 5. CDR3 length equals 13 residues. Germline assignment: CDR1 MDHEN and CDR2 SYDVKM. The CDR3 sequence is CASSPDRVYGYTF. CDR3 bases: TGTGCCAGCAGTCCTGACAGGGTTTATGGCTACACCTTC.